This TCR beta chain was found in a study of blood T cells in healthy people across ages. At least ten counts were recorded for this clonotype. Isolated PBMCs totaled at least 6 million in each sample. With 6 bases clipped from V and 2 bases from J, the junction kept 5 bases outside the gene matches. The CDR3 covers 16 residues. A second about 6 to 12 cycle PCR used barcoded and J-beta primers. TCRdb recomputed calls from the 5' RACE reads with MiXCR, one row per CDR3 protein. Here the sample spans 630,000 or so distinct CDR3 sequences, about 30% being singletons. The clonotype comes from a woman older than 75 in good health. The genes are TRBV12-3 or TRBV12-4 and TRBJ2-4, with 12 nucleotides matching TRBD1. Specimen: blood. The CDR3 DNA sequence: TGTGCCAGCAGGGGACAGGGGGCCTTTACCAAAAACATTCAGTACTTC. Translating it yields CASRGQGAFTKNIQYF.